This TCR beta chain was sequenced for a study of regulatory T cells in long-lasting Graves disease. Sample time point: persistent/refractory GD, antithyroid drugs over 5 years with positive TRAb. PBMCs provided the RNA from which the TCR library was made. Construction of TCR beta libraries relied on iRepertoire HTBI primers and on Arm-PCR targeting CDR3 regions. One entry per CDR3 protein results from TCRdb running MiXCR on the multiplex PCR reads. The table records about 310,000 distinct CDR3 sequences, more than 20% of them present only once. This clonotype was picked up a small number of times. Its antigen is not known. The study, taken as a whole, reports: Persistent-disease Graves' patients showed less TCR diversity than new cases. Only peripheral blood was studied, not thyroid tissue.

Trimming removed 5 bases from V and 0 bases from J; junction bases left unmatched: 4. The CDR3 covers 15 residues. Per germline, CDR1 KGHSH and CDR2 LQKENI. The sample consisted of peripheral blood mononuclear cells (PBMCs), taken when the disease was refractory, from a patient treated with antithyroid drugs. This clonotype was sampled from a female donor with Graves disease. The chain combines TRBV18 with TRBJ2-7, with 10 bases fitting TRBD2. The CDR3 protein is CASSRTSGRSYEQYF. The CDR3 DNA follows: TGTGCCAGCTCAAGGACTAGCGGCCGCTCCTACGAGCAGTACTTC.